These 24 T cell receptor beta chains came from one sample sequenced in a study of blood T cell repertoires in COVID-19. Clones were read by immunoSEQ multiplex PCR, and TCRdb kept only the in-frame ones, dropping some. The sample holds about 350,000 clones, roughly 87% seen once. Sequencing input: PBMCs or T cells enriched from blood (not recorded which). The receptors shown here come from a woman aged 25 to 39 who had recovered from COVID-19.

V gene TRBV7-8 combines with J gene TRBJ1-5; TRBD1 matches at 11 bases. Germline CDR1 reads SGHVS; CDR2 reads FQNEAQ. This CDR3 region has 15 residues. The J segment lost 6 bases and the V segment lost 4 bases, leaving 5 bases of the junction unmatched. CDR3 amino acids: CASSSGQGASQPQHF. The CDR3 DNA is TGTGCCAGCAGCTCTGGACAGGGGGCAAGTCAGCCCCAGCATTTT.

The V and J genes are TRBV19 and TRBJ2-2; D remains unclear. Germline loops: CDR1 LNHDA, CDR2 SQIVND (reference sequence). This CDR3 is built from 16 residues. The V gene lost 3 bases and the J gene lost 2 bases, with 13 bases spanning the gap. CDR3 nucleotides: TGTGCCAGTAGTATTGTGGGCAACAGAAACACCGGGGAGCTGTTTTTT. Translating it yields CASSIVGNRNTGELFF.

The chain combines TRBV7-9 with TRBJ1-1, with a tentative D call TRBD1 (5 bases). The CDR3 has 14 residues. CDR1 and CDR2 (germline): SEHNR, FQNEAQ (reference sequence). Trimming pared 5 bases from V and 1 base from J, leaving 11 bases between. CDR3 DNA sequence: TGTGCCAGCAGCCCACGACAGAGGAACACTGAAGCTTTCTTT. This encodes CASSPRQRNTEAFF.

The chain recombines TRBV6-5 with TRBJ2-1; D is possibly TRBD2 (7 bases). Germline V gives CDR1 MNHEY, CDR2 SVGAGI. The CDR3 has 16 residues. V was pared by 4 bases and J by 5 bases, with 18 bases between. The DNA for the CDR3 is TGTGCCAGCAGTTTTTGGGGAGGGGGACCCAACAATGAGCAGTTCTTC. It is translated as CASSFWGGGPNNEQFF.

The chain has TRBV5-1 and TRBJ1-2, with D uncertain. This CDR3 has 14 residues. In germline, CDR1 is SGHRS, CDR2 YFSETQ. Trimming left V 4 bases short and J 3 bases short, with 13 bases between. The CDR3 DNA follows: TGCGCCAGCAGCCCCGCTACAGCGGACTATGGCTACACCTTC. Amino acids: CASSPATADYGYTF.

The J gene is TRBJ1-2, the V gene TRBV28; 7 bases line up with TRBD1. This CDR3 region has 14 residues. In germline, CDR1 is MDHEN, CDR2 SYDVKM. Trimming removed 5 bases from V and 8 bases from J; junction bases left unmatched: 11. CDR3 sequence: CASSEPDRARGYTF. CDR3 coding DNA: TGTGCCAGCAGTGAACCCGACAGGGCGAGGGGCTACACCTTC.

This chain joins TRBV10-2 and TRBJ2-7, with 10 bases identical to TRBD1. J lost 2 bases, V lost 4 bases, and 8 bases had no gene match. The CDR3 is made up of 16 amino acids. The germline V gene encodes CDR1 WSHSY and CDR2 SAAADI. CDR3 nucleotides: TGCGCCAGCAGTGCTCAGCCGGGACAGGGGACCTACGAGCAGTACTTC. Its translation: CASSAQPGQGTYEQYF.

This chain links TRBV7-2 with TRBJ2-1; TRBD2 is a possible D gene (5 bases). The V gene lost 1 base and the J gene lost 11 bases, with 12 bases spanning the gap. CDR1 is SGHTA, CDR2 FQGNSA, per germline. This CDR3 contains 13 residues. CDR3 coding DNA: TGTGCCAGCAGCTTAGGTATCGAGCGGAAGCAGTTCTTC. This sequence encodes CASSLGIERKQFF.

The table lists this clone with a few counts. The J gene is TRBJ1-5, the V gene TRBV6-2 or TRBV6-3; 11 bases are shared with TRBD1. Germline V gene data show CDR1 as MNHEY and CDR2 as SVGEGT. This CDR3 is built from 18 residues. V lost 0 bases and J lost 1; bases outside the gene matches: 5. The CDR3: CASSYSMGQGVSNQPQHF. In DNA, the CDR3 is TGTGCCAGCAGTTACTCGATGGGACAGGGGGTGAGCAATCAGCCCCAGCATTTT.

The chain uses TRBV30 and TRBJ1-5, with TRBD1 matching over 10 bases. Per germline, CDR1 GTSNPN and CDR2 SVGIG (reference sequence). J was trimmed by 7 bases and V by 8 bases; bases with no gene match: 5. The CDR3 runs to 12 residues. Written as DNA, the CDR3 is TGTGCCGGGGCGGGACAGGGGCAGCCCCAGCATTTT. This gives the protein CAGAGQGQPQHF.

The chain couples TRBV28 to TRBJ1-5, with TRBD1 identical over 7 bases. The CDR3 sequence is 15 residues long. Germline CDR1 reads MDHEN; CDR2 reads SYDVKM. J lost 0 bases, V lost 6 bases, and 5 bases had no gene match. CDR3 loop: CASRETGNSNQPQHF. CDR3 coding DNA: TGTGCCAGCAGAGAGACAGGGAATAGCAATCAGCCCCAGCATTTT.

The rearrangement joins TRBV3-1 (or the pseudogene TRBV3-2) to TRBJ2-7; possible D gene TRBD2, 5 bases. Germline CDR1 is LGHDT and CDR2 is YNNKEL (reference sequence). This CDR3 contains 14 residues. Trimming took off 3 bases at V and 3 bases at J, with 12 bases between the two ends. The CDR3 protein is CASSQNLAGYEQYF. The CDR3 DNA sequence: TGTGCCAGCAGCCAGAATCTAGCAGGCTACGAGCAGTACTTC.

V gene TRBV5-6 combines with J gene TRBJ1-6; a possible D gene is TRBD1 (5 bases). Trimming left V 4 bases short and J 2 bases short, with 13 bases between. This CDR3 spans 16 amino acids. Germline CDR1 is SGHDT and CDR2 is YYEEEE. The CDR3, as DNA: TGTGCCAGCAGCCCTAGGGGAGGCGCCTATAATTCACCCCTCCACTTT. Amino acid sequence: CASSPRGGAYNSPLHF.

V and J are TRBV7-9 and TRBJ2-2; D is unclear. Looked up from germline, CDR1 is SEHNR and CDR2 is FQNEAQ (reference sequence). CDR3 size: 15 residues. V shed 5 bases and J shed 9 bases, with 19 bases lying between them. The CDR3 protein is CASSPTGSHVRELFF. DNA of the CDR3: TGTGCCAGCAGCCCTACGGGTAGTCACGTTCGGGAGCTGTTTTTT.

The chain uses TRBV2 and TRBJ1-5; TRBD1 matches 9 bases. The V and J ends lost 1 base and 5 bases, in that order; junction bases with no gene match: 6. The CDR3 is 16 residues long. Per the germline V gene, CDR1 is SNHLY and CDR2 is FYNNEI. CDR3 DNA: TGTGCCAGCAGTGAAGGCGGGACAGGGTATTATCAGCCCCAGCATTTT. Its protein product is CASSEGGTGYYQPQHF.

This clone was seen only once. V and J are TRBV20-1 and TRBJ2-2; a weak D match, TRBD2 (6 bases). Looked up from germline, CDR1 is DFQATT and CDR2 is SNEGSKA (reference sequence). Trimming cost V 3 bases and J 0 bases, with 8 bases left between them. The CDR3 covers 14 residues. CDR3 coding DNA: TGCAGTGCTAGTGGACTAACGAACACCGGGGAGCTGTTTTTT. Translating it yields CSASGLTNTGELFF.

J is TRBJ1-2 and V is TRBV28; TRBD1 aligns across 9 bases. The germline CDR1 and CDR2 sequences are MDHEN and SYDVKM. The CDR3 runs to 15 residues. Trimming removed 3 bases from V and 4 bases from J; junction bases left unmatched: 6. CDR3 sequence (DNA): TGTGCCAGCAGTTTTGGACAGGGGCTTTCCTATGGCTACACCTTC. Protein sequence: CASSFGQGLSYGYTF.

J is TRBJ1-2 and V is TRBV28; 11 bases line up with TRBD1. This CDR3 contains 19 residues. CDR1 and CDR2 (germline): MDHEN, SYDVKM. The V segment lost 1 base and the J segment 4 bases; nucleotides outside the gene matches: 14. The CDR3 here is CASSLSLGGTGGVGYGYTF. For the CDR3, the DNA is TGTGCCAGCAGTTTATCCTTAGGCGGGACAGGGGGTGTCGGCTATGGCTACACCTTC.

The chain links TRBV15 to TRBJ1-6; tentatively, D is TRBD1 (6 bases). CDR1 is LNHNV and CDR2 is YYDKDF in the germline V gene (reference sequence). CDR3 length: 15 residues. V gave up 1 base and J gave up 7 bases, with 11 bases separating them. CDR3 sequence reads: CATSRAQGRNSPLHF. Written as DNA, the CDR3 is TGTGCCACCAGCAGAGCACAGGGCCGAAATTCACCCCTCCACTTT.

This clone appeared a single time. The CDR3 sequence is CASSISGGAGGYTF. The CDR3 DNA reads as TGCGCCAGCAGCATATCAGGGGGCGCGGGAGGCTACACCTTC. The gene calls are TRBV5-1 and TRBJ1-2, with TRBD1 matching over 8 bases. Germline V lookup: CDR1 SGHRS, CDR2 YFSETQ. J was trimmed by 8 bases and V by 4 bases; bases with no gene match: 10. This CDR3 has 14 amino acids.

This clone was observed once. This chain joins TRBV6-5 and TRBJ2-1; TRBD2 agrees at 12 bases. CDR3 length: 15 amino acids. Germline V CDR1 and CDR2: MNHEY, SVGAGI. Trimming at V came to 2 bases and at J to 9 bases, leaving 5 bases not matched to a gene. CDR3 region: CASSYMLAGGSEQFF. CDR3 coding DNA: TGTGCCAGCAGTTACATGCTAGCGGGGGGGAGTGAGCAGTTCTTC.

The rearrangement links TRBV16 to TRBJ1-2; D not certain. Germline V gene lookup returns CDR1 KGHSY and CDR2 FQNENV. This CDR3 is built from 15 residues. V shed 0 bases and J shed 0 bases, with 8 bases lying between them. In DNA form, the CDR3 reads TGTGCCAGCAGCCAATCAAGCGGCTCTAACTATGGCTACACCTTC. Encoded protein: CASSQSSGSNYGYTF.

The rearrangement links TRBV9 to TRBJ2-1; tentative D call: TRBD2 (5 bases). Germline V CDR1 and CDR2: SGDLS, YYNGEE. CDR3 length: 15 amino acids. Trimming took off 3 bases at V and 6 bases at J, with 16 bases between the two ends. This CDR3 is CASSAEGPGSNEQFF. As DNA, the CDR3 is TGTGCCAGCAGCGCAGAGGGCCCAGGTAGCAATGAGCAGTTCTTC.

A note on this clone: A much larger clone is a single base away; this may be a read error. This sample also contains other DNA sequences that code for the same CDR3. The gene calls are TRBV3-1 (or the pseudogene TRBV3-2) and TRBJ2-7; TRBD2 matches 11 bases. CDR1 and CDR2 (germline): LGHDT, YNNKEL (reference sequence). The CDR3 contains 15 residues. With V trimmed by 5 bases and J by 0 bases, 3 bases remained unmatched. CDR3 sequence (DNA): TGTGCCAGCAGCAGAGGGACTAGCGGCTCCTACGAGCAGTACTTC. Protein: CASSRGTSGSYEQYF.